This T cell receptor beta chain was retrieved from a study of cytomegalovirus exposure and HLA in healthy donors. Study information: Around 80 million unique TCR sequences came from HLA-typed donors in an early release.

Study results and limitations: Reportedly, a later analysis found an Asian-associated ancestry cluster had fewer N-insertions than the approximately 700-donor mean. Later analysis associated a missense DCLRE1C variant with TCR beta V- and J-gene trimming. Available immune exposure information covered CMV serostatus only.

Germline CDR1 MDHEN, CDR2 SYDVKM. Trimming stripped 5 bases from V and 8 bases from J, with 16 bases between. CDR3 length equals 14 residues. Use of 60 Vbeta and 13 Jbeta primers characterized the PCR. Method: immunoSEQ multiplex PCR; TCRdb's copy keeps in-frame clones and lacks some. Of 77,000 or so clones in the sample, roughly 79% were seen once. To note about this clone: As yet, its antigen is unknown.

This chain connects TRBV28 to TRBJ1-5; no definite D call. The receptor comes from a man in his forties in good health and CMV-seronegative. The sample consisted of PBMCs. CDR3 sequence: CASSPYGGRKPQHF. The CDR3 DNA is TGTGCCAGCAGTCCATACGGAGGGAGAAAGCCCCAGCATTTT.